This T cell receptor beta chain appears in the sequencing data of a study of spatial heterogeneity in lung cancer. Whole-study results and caveats: Ubiquitous expanded tumor TCRs surfaced in blood more at resection than they did at follow-up.

In its sample, this clonotype was seen many times. The antigen is not known. The study tagged each TCR cDNA molecule with a unique molecular identifier. TCRdb recomputed calls from the 5' RACE reads with MiXCR, one row per CDR3 protein. The data show around 41,000 distinct CDR3 sequences, more than 20% seen once. The germline V gene has CDR1 SEHNR and CDR2 FQNEAQ (reference sequence). CDR3 length: 12 residues. Trimming stripped 1 base from V and 5 bases from J, with 5 bases between. As to time point: blood at routine non-recurrence follow-up after resection. The clonotype originates from a female donor with early-stage non-small cell lung cancer. The material sequenced was PBMCs, taken at follow-up. J is TRBJ2-5 and V is TRBV7-9; D is unresolved. CDR3 amino acids: CASSLVWETQYF. The DNA of the CDR3 is TGTGCCAGCAGCTTAGTTTGGGAGACCCAGTACTTC.